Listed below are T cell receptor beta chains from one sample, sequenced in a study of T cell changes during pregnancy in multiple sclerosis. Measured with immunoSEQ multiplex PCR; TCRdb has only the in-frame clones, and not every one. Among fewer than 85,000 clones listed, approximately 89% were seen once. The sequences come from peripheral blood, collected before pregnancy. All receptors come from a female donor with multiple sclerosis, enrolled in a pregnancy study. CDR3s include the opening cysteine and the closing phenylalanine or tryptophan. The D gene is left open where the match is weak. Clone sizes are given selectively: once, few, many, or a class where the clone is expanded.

CASSLPQVLLNTEAFF	TGTGCCAGCAGTTTACCCCAGGTCCTATTGAACACTGAAGCTTTCTTT	TRBJ1-1	NA	TRBV28	NA
CSVEDRGGGSLHF	TGCAGCGTTGAAGATCGCGGGGGGGGATCCCTCCACTTT	TRBJ1-6	NA	TRBV29-1	NA
CAVKGLVPYEQYF	TGTGCCGTGAAGGGACTAGTCCCCTACGAGCAGTACTTC	TRBJ2-7	NA	TRBV2	TRBD2
CASSYQDSRSQPQHF	TGTGCCAGCAGTTACCAGGACAGTCGCAGTCAGCCCCAGCATTTT	TRBJ1-5	NA	TRBV6-6	NA
CASGLYGYTF	TGTGCCAGCGGCTTATATGGCTACACCTTC	TRBJ1-2	NA	TRBV21-1	NA
CASSARTGVNTEAFF	TGCGCCAGCAGCGCCCGGACAGGCGTGAACACTGAAGCTTTCTTT	TRBJ1-1	NA	TRBV4-1	TRBD1
CASSVETGVLGETQYF	TGTGCCAGCAGCGTAGAGACAGGGGTGCTGGGGGAGACCCAGTACTTC	TRBJ2-5	NA	TRBV9	TRBD1
CASSFYRNYNSPLHF	TGTGCCAGCAGTTTCTACAGGAACTATAATTCACCCCTCCACTTT	TRBJ1-6	NA	TRBV6-5	NA
CASSYYGATNEKLFF	TGTGCCAGCAGTTATTACGGTGCAACTAATGAAAAACTGTTTTTT	TRBJ1-4	NA	TRBV28	NA
CASSLSAGGNTEAFF	TGTGCCAGCAGCTTGTCGGCAGGGGGAAACACTGAAGCTTTCTTT	TRBJ1-1	NA	TRBV5-4	TRBD1
CASNEGTGGRGYTF	TGTGCCAGCAACGAAGGGACAGGGGGCCGTGGCTACACCTTC	TRBJ1-2	NA	TRBV2	TRBD1
CASSFALASNQPQHF	TGTGCCAGCAGTTTCGCTCTTGCGAGCAATCAGCCCCAGCATTTT	TRBJ1-5	NA	TRBV28	NA
CASRPPGVYEQYF	TGTGCCAGCAGACCCCCCGGGGTCTACGAGCAGTACTTC	TRBJ2-7	NA	TRBV6-5	NA
CASSVVGEQFF	TGTGCCAGCAGTGTAGTCGGTGAGCAGTTCTTC	TRBJ2-1	NA	TRBV2	NA
CASSLGRQGDSPLHF	TGTGCCAGCAGCTTAGGGCGACAGGGGGATTCACCCCTCCACTTT	TRBJ1-6	few	TRBV13	TRBD1
CASGSLDRPNQPQHF	TGTGCCAGCGGCAGCCTGGACAGGCCGAATCAGCCCCAGCATTTT	TRBJ1-5	NA	TRBV6-1	TRBD1
CASSLVRQDQEQYF	TGTGCCAGCAGCTTGGTCCGACAGGACCAAGAGCAGTACTTC	TRBJ2-7	once	TRBV5-4	NA
CATSRDQGQETQYF	TGTGCCACCAGCAGAGATCAGGGACAAGAGACCCAGTACTTC	TRBJ2-5	NA	TRBV15	NA
CASSLGEAGGPETQYF	TGCGCCAGCAGCTTGGGAGAAGCGGGGGGGCCAGAGACCCAGTACTTC	TRBJ2-5	once	TRBV5-1	TRBD2
CSTMEGYEQFF	TGCAGTACCATGGAGGGGTATGAGCAGTTCTTC	TRBJ2-1	NA	TRBV20-1	NA
CASSSLSDEQFF	TGTGCCAGCAGCTCCCTCTCGGATGAGCAGTTCTTC	TRBJ2-1	NA	TRBV7-3	NA
CASSAAGTDTQYF	TGCGCCAGCAGCGCGGCAGGCACAGATACGCAGTATTTT	TRBJ2-3	NA	TRBV5-1	NA
CASSLVGAQETQYF	TGCGCCAGCAGCTTGGTCGGAGCACAAGAGACCCAGTACTTC	TRBJ2-5	NA	TRBV5-1	NA
CSVSDGYREAFF	TGCAGCGTTAGCGACGGATATCGTGAAGCTTTCTTT	TRBJ1-1	NA	TRBV29-1	NA
CATGVFEQYF	TGTGCCACGGGGGTGTTCGAGCAGTACTTC	TRBJ2-7	NA	TRBV7-8	NA
CASSQVTGINQPQHF	TGCGCCAGCAGCCAAGTCACCGGGATCAATCAGCCCCAGCATTTT	TRBJ1-5	NA	TRBV4-1	NA
CASIPDSAFQETQYF	TGTGCCAGCATCCCGGACAGCGCCTTCCAAGAGACCCAGTACTTC	TRBJ2-5	NA	TRBV2	NA
CASSLALGSIEAFF	TGCGCCAGCAGCTTGGCCCTCGGGAGTATTGAAGCTTTCTTT	TRBJ1-1	NA	TRBV5-1	NA
CASSPGQGNEQYF	TGTGCCAGCTCACCGGGACAGGGCAACGAGCAGTACTTC	TRBJ2-7	NA	TRBV18	TRBD1
CASSLLRGAEAFF	TGTGCCAGCAGTCTCCTGCGGGGCGCTGAAGCTTTCTTT	TRBJ1-1	NA	TRBV6-5	NA
CASSFRDSSYNEQFF	TGTGCCAGCAGCTTCAGGGACAGCTCCTACAATGAGCAGTTCTTC	TRBJ2-1	NA	TRBV7-2	TRBD1
CASRLQGLREQYF	TGTGCCAGCAGGCTACAGGGGTTGAGGGAGCAGTACTTC	TRBJ2-7	NA	TRBV2	TRBD1
CSVGQGRNYGYTF	TGCAGCGTTGGACAGGGTAGGAACTATGGCTACACCTTC	TRBJ1-2	NA	TRBV29-1	TRBD1
CASSIVAGQVSGANVLTF	TGTGCCAGTAGTATTGTCGCGGGACAGGTCTCTGGGGCCAACGTCCTGACTTTC	TRBJ2-6	NA	TRBV19	TRBD1
CASGQGGNYGYTF	TGTGCCAGCGGACAGGGAGGTAACTATGGCTACACCTTC	TRBJ1-2	NA	TRBV9	TRBD1